These 25 T cell receptor beta chains were sequenced from one sample in a study of T cells after yellow fever vaccination. TCRdb analysed the 5' RACE reads with MiXCR anew, one entry per CDR3 protein. The sample has more than 25,000 distinct CDR3 sequences, roughly 5.9% seen once; the top ten hold 25%. The input for sequencing was PBMCs, either bulk or a sorted T-cell subset (CD4+, CD8+, memory, or dextramer-sorted; not recorded which), taken on the day of the yellow fever booster vaccination. The receptor source for this set is a young man who received the YFV17D yellow fever vaccine.

This clonotype was found a few times. A much larger clonotype is one base distant, so this may be a read error. The chain has TRBV6-5 and TRBJ1-1; the D is unclear. This CDR3 spans 14 amino acids. Germline V gene lookup returns CDR1 MNHEY and CDR2 SVGAGI. Written as DNA, the CDR3 is TGTGCCAGCAGTCACTCGCCAGCGGACACTGAAGCTTTCTTT. It codes for CASSHSPADTEAFF.

At least ten counts were recorded for this clonotype. The chain couples TRBV29-1 to TRBJ2-1; TRBD2 agrees at 9 bases. With V trimmed by 6 bases and J by 9 bases, 3 bases remained unmatched. CDR1 and CDR2 from the germline V gene are SQVTM and ANQGSEA. This CDR3 spans 11 amino acids. The CDR3 DNA sequence: TGCAGCGTAGATAGCGGGGGTGAGCAGTTCTTC. This translates into CSVDSGGEQFF.

The chain uses TRBV12-3 or TRBV12-4 and TRBJ2-1, with 14 bases aligning to TRBD2. The length of the CDR3 is 17 residues. The CDR3 loop is CTFCRGSGLAGANEQFF. The DNA of the CDR3 is TGTACCTTCTGCCGCGGCTCGGGACTAGCGGGAGCCAATGAGCAGTTCTTC.

This clonotype was observed at least ten times. No DNA is shown, since the ends of the CDR3 on it are uncertain; the CDR3 is the one TCRdb lists. The chain links TRBV27 to TRBJ2-1; TRBD2, the table's D call, was not compared with the DNA. Germline V gene lookup returns CDR1 MNHEY and CDR2 SMNVEV (reference sequence). Inclusive of both ends, the CDR3 amounts to 13 amino acids. Here the CDR3 reads CASSRDFGNEQFF.

This clonotype was counted ten times or more. V gene TRBV5-1 combines with J gene TRBJ2-1, with 9 bases fitting TRBD1. V lost 4 bases and J lost 4; bases outside the gene matches: 3. Germline values: CDR1 SGHRS, CDR2 YFSETQ. The CDR3 length is 14 residues. In DNA, the CDR3 is TGCGCCAGCAGCCCCGGGACAGGGTACAATGAGCAGTTCTTC. This gives the protein CASSPGTGYNEQFF.

The chain combines TRBV5-1 with TRBJ1-2; D unresolved. V lost 4 bases to trimming and J lost 4 bases, with 17 bases between them. The CDR3 extends over 15 amino acids. Germline assignment: CDR1 SGHRS and CDR2 YFSETQ. CDR3 nucleotide sequence: TGCGCCAGCAGCCGAACCCCCACAGAGACCTATGGCTACACCTTC. Translation gives CASSRTPTETYGYTF. Together with reference TRBV5-1 and TRBJ1-2, the CDR3 gives the full variable domain: KAGVTQTPRYLIKTRGQQVTLSCSPISGHRSVSWYQQTPGQGLQFLFEYFSETQRNKGNFPGRFSGRQFSNSRSEMNVSTLELGDSALYLCASSRTPTETYGYTFGSGTRLTVV.

V and J are TRBV4-1 and TRBJ2-6; TRBD1 matches at 7 bases. J was trimmed by 0 bases and V by 1 base; bases with no gene match: 6. Germline CDR1 and CDR2: MGHRA and YSYEKL. The CDR3 extends over 18 amino acids. The CDR3 bases are TGCGCCAGCAGCCAAGTGGGGACAGCTAGCTCTGGGGCCAACGTCCTGACTTTC. The encoded protein is CASSQVGTASSGANVLTF.

On this clonotype: One junction end disagrees with the germline gene, perhaps due to a read error. The CDR3 sequence: CAISEPDQPQQF. The CDR3 nucleotides are TGTGCCATCAGTGAACCAGATCAGCCCCAGCAATTT. V and J are TRBV10-3 and TRBJ1-5; no reliable D call. The CDR3 runs 12 residues. Germline values: CDR1 ENHRY, CDR2 SYGVKD.

In this sample, this clonotype turned up many times. The chain carries TRBV7-9 and TRBJ2-5; no reliable D call. Trimming removed 6 bases at V and 4 bases at J, with 12 bases between. CDR1 is SEHNR and CDR2 is FQNEAQ in the germline V gene (reference sequence). CDR3 size: 13 residues. In nucleotides, the CDR3 is TGTGCCAGCAGACCGCCGGCGCGAGAGACCCAGTACTTC. This codes for CASRPPARETQYF.

This clonotype was recorded many times. V and J are TRBV12-3 or TRBV12-4 and TRBJ1-1; perhaps TRBD1 as D (5 bases). This CDR3 has 14 residues. V was shortened by 6 bases and J by 5 bases, with 16 bases between the two germline ends. The CDR3 DNA follows: TGTGCCAGCAGCTCGCCCGGGGGGGGTACTGAAGCTTTCTTT. This sequence encodes CASSSPGGGTEAFF.

Remarks on this clonotype: One end of the junction is discordant with germline, which a read error may explain. The chain is built from TRBV20-1 and TRBJ2-7, with TRBD2 matching 14 bases. The germline CDR1 and CDR2 sequences are DFQATT and SNEGSKA (reference sequence). CDR3 length equals 17 residues. CDR3 residues: CCASGSATSGRAYEQYF. The CDR3 DNA is TGCTGTGCTAGCGGCAGCGCGACTAGCGGGAGGGCCTACGAGCAGTACTTC.

The J gene is TRBJ2-1, the V gene TRBV5-5; 13 nucleotides match TRBD2. The V gene end was trimmed by 0 bases and the J gene end by 8 bases; junction bases not matched to a gene: 5. Germline values: CDR1 SGHKS, CDR2 YYEKEE (reference sequence). The CDR3 runs to 16 residues. CDR3 DNA sequence: TGTGCCAGCAGCTTGGGACTAGCGGGAGGAAGGGATGAGCAGTTCTTC. This translates into CASSLGLAGGRDEQFF.

This clonotype was picked up a small number of times. This sequence joins TRBV27 and TRBJ2-7; TRBD2 might be the D (6 bases). Trimming stripped 2 bases from V and 6 bases from J, with 11 bases between. The CDR3 runs to 13 residues. Germline CDR1 reads MNHEY; CDR2 reads SMNVEV (reference sequence). CDR3 amino acids: CASSLLEGPEQYF. The CDR3 DNA follows: TGTGCCAGCAGTTTACTGGAGGGCCCCGAGCAGTACTTC.

This clonotype has at least ten counts. The chain uses TRBV15 and TRBJ2-3; no reliable D call. CDR3 length: 15 residues. The germline V gene has CDR1 LNHNV and CDR2 YYDKDF (reference sequence). Trimming pared 5 bases from V and 2 bases from J, leaving 14 bases between. CDR3 coding DNA: TGTGCCACCAGCTCATTTTCCGGTCTCACAGATACGCAGTATTTT. Translation gives CATSSFSGLTDTQYF.

This clonotype was counted at least ten times. This sequence joins TRBV15 and TRBJ1-5; D is unresolved. The CDR3 spans 14 residues. Between the trimmed V and J ends, which lost 5 bases and 1 base, there was a span of 9 bases. Germline CDR1 reads LNHNV; CDR2 reads YYDKDF (reference sequence). The CDR3 loop is CATSDRVSNQPQHF. CDR3 sequence (DNA): TGTGCCACCAGCGATCGGGTGAGCAATCAGCCCCAGCATTTT. Full variable domain (missing parts from reference TRBV15 and TRBJ1-5): DAMVIQNPRYQVTQFGKPVTLSCSQTLNHNVMYWYQQKSSQAPKLLFHYYDKDFNNEADTPDNFQSRRPNTSFCFLDIRSPGLGDTAMYLCATSDRVSNQPQHFGDGTRLSIL.

This clonotype was observed at least ten times. The chain is built from TRBV6-2 or TRBV6-3 and TRBJ2-7; tentatively, D is TRBD1 (5 bases). V dropped 5 bases and J dropped 4 bases, with 12 bases sitting between them. The germline V gene has CDR1 MNHEY and CDR2 SVGEGT. The CDR3 runs 13 residues. DNA of the CDR3: TGTGCCAGCAGTCTCGGACACTATTACGAGCAGTACTTC. The encoded protein is CASSLGHYYEQYF.

This chain links TRBV12-3 or TRBV12-4 with TRBJ2-7; 8 positions agree with TRBD2. Unmatched junction bases numbered 3, after V lost 6 bases and J lost 2 bases. CDR3 length: 13 amino acids. The DNA for the CDR3 is TGTGCCAGCAGGGGAGCGGGAGCCTACGAGCAGTACTTC. Translation: CASRGAGAYEQYF.

This clonotype was seen repeatedly, ten times or more. The chain recombines TRBV6-6 with TRBJ1-5; D may be TRBD1 (6 bases). The V gene lost 5 bases and the J gene lost 7 bases, with 12 bases spanning the gap. The CDR3 covers 13 residues. Germline values: CDR1 MNHNY, CDR2 SVGAGI (reference sequence). CDR3 loop: CASSTRGGQPQHF. CDR3 nucleotide sequence: TGTGCCAGCAGTACCAGGGGTGGGCAGCCCCAGCATTTT.

This clonotype was counted ten times or more. The chain couples TRBV6-6 to TRBJ2-5, with D unclear. The V and J ends lost 7 bases and 0 bases respectively, with 3 bases between them. The CDR3 runs 11 residues. The V gene's germline CDR1 is MNHNY and CDR2 SVGAGI (reference sequence). CDR3 DNA sequence: TGTGCCAGCACCTACCAAGAGACCCAGTACTTC. Translated: CASTYQETQYF.

This clonotype came up many times. The chain is built from TRBV12-3 or TRBV12-4 and TRBJ2-1; possible D gene TRBD1, 6 bases. Between the trimmed V and J ends, which lost 3 bases and 9 bases, there was a span of 15 bases. The CDR3 runs 14 residues. The CDR3 here is CASSFRPGQSEQFF. CDR3 nucleotide sequence: TGTGCCAGCAGTTTCCGGCCGGGACAAAGTGAGCAGTTCTTC.

This clonotype was seen more than once but under ten times. The chain joins TRBV5-5 to TRBJ2-3; tentatively, D is TRBD1 (5 bases). V gave up 0 bases and J gave up 1 base, with 15 bases separating them. The germline V gene encodes CDR1 SGHKS and CDR2 YYEKEE (reference sequence). CDR3 length: 17 residues. The CDR3 is CASSLAVWGSRTDTQYF. As DNA, the CDR3 is TGTGCCAGCAGCTTGGCCGTCTGGGGCTCCCGCACAGATACGCAGTATTTT.

This clonotype showed up many times. Here the CDR3 DNA reads TGTGCCAGCAGCCCCCTCGGGGACAAGGGAAAGCGGCAGTACTTC. Its protein product is CASSPLGDKGKRQYF. This chain joins TRBV3-1 and TRBJ2-7; a possible D gene is TRBD1 (6 bases). V lost 4 bases and J 9 bases, leaving 22 bases between the germline ends. This CDR3 spans 15 amino acids. The germline CDR1 and CDR2 sequences are LGHDT and YNNKEL (reference sequence).

The rearrangement joins TRBV7-3 to TRBJ2-1, with a tentative D call TRBD2 (5 bases). The CDR3 is 18 residues long. The germline V gene encodes CDR1 SGHTA and CDR2 FQGTGA. V was pared by 0 bases and J by 0 bases, with 15 bases between. CDR3 residues: CASSLTGGLPSSYNEQFF. CDR3 DNA sequence: TGTGCCAGCAGCTTAACTGGCGGACTTCCAAGCTCCTACAATGAGCAGTTCTTC.

J is TRBJ1-4 and V is TRBV4-3, with 7 positions matching TRBD1. V was pared by 4 bases and J by 5 bases, with 7 bases of the junction left unmatched. The CDR3 loop spans 15 amino acids. Germline loops: CDR1 LGHNA, CDR2 YSLEER. CDR3 sequence reads: CASSPYRGSNEKLFF. For the CDR3, the DNA is TGCGCCAGCAGCCCCTACAGGGGCTCAAATGAAAAACTGTTTTTT.

At least ten counts were recorded for this clonotype. V and J are TRBV29-1 and TRBJ2-6; no firm D call. Germline values: CDR1 SQVTM, CDR2 ANQGSEA. The CDR3 loop spans 14 amino acids. Trimming pared 5 bases from V and 4 bases from J, leaving 12 bases between. This CDR3 is CSVPKGSGANVLTF. Written as DNA, the CDR3 is TGCAGCGTTCCCAAGGGATCCGGGGCCAACGTCCTGACTTTC.